The sequence of this TCR beta chain was determined in a study of early T cells in non-severe SARS-CoV-2 infection (dated by TCRdb to the early 2020s). Background on the whole study: TCR sequencing used bulk RNA from unsorted whole blood, so alpha and beta chains could not be paired.

The sample holds many counts of this clonotype. Its recognized antigen is unknown. Per-base qualities were not stored, and no clone one base away is much larger. Library creation used 5' RACE. Sequencer: NextSeq 500. The TCR library protocol attached unique molecular identifiers to individual cDNA molecules to correct for sequencing error and PCR bias. TCR alpha and beta chains were both sequenced, and the abundances of alpha and beta sequences in each sample were closely correlated with each other. Regarding the original processing steps: V gene, J gene and CDR3 annotation of TCR sequences was performed with Decombinator V4. Expanded TCRs were defined as changing significantly between any two time points under a Poisson model with p below 0.0001. TCR abundances were normalised to the total number of TCRs sequenced in each sample and reported as counts per million. MAIT TCRs were defined by TRAV1-2 paired with TRAJ12, TRAJ20 or TRAJ33, and iNKT TCRs by TRAV10 paired with TRAJ18. A search of VDJdb, accessed on 1 November 2021, was run for TCRs annotated to CMV, EBV and SARS-CoV-2, with TCRs annotated for multiple antigens excluded. TCRdb reprocessed the public reads (quality trimming at Q25 with fastp, clone calling with MiXCR) and kept in-frame beta chains. A single entry per CDR3 protein holds the most common genes and DNA from its merged rows. These V and J calls derive from TCRdb rather than the authors' analysis. The sample yields roughly 33,000 distinct CDR3 sequences; roughly 5.7% were counted once. The ten largest clones add up to roughly 5.5% of the sample.

Study-level results and caveats: VDJdb matching was skewed toward anti-spike CD8 responses, so virus-specific expansions were likely underestimated and private and CD4 specificities were missed.

A case-control design nested within a healthcare worker cohort in London, UK, was used, with weekly nasopharyngeal swab PCR tests and blood sampling performed. Healthcare workers were enrolled in the week of the UK lockdown, from 23 to 31 March 2020, and were followed every week for up to roughly 15 weeks. For CDR1 and CDR2, the germline V gene (reference sequence) lists MNHEY and SMNVEV. Its CDR3 holds 19 amino acids, cysteine through phenylalanine. Only the CDR3 portion is preserved as DNA: 57 bases, with reading frame beginning at the first base. Germline trimming amounts to 5 bases on V and 0 bases on J, with 10 as the count of junction bases outside the gene matches.

This clonotype was obtained from an adult who was a healthcare worker with PCR-confirmed SARS-CoV-2 infection or an uninfected control (not recorded which). The V gene is TRBV27 and the J gene is TRBJ2-6, with 10 middle bases fitting TRBD1. The sample comprised whole blood. The CDR3 loop reads CASSLWTGGTLSGANVLTF. Read as DNA, the sequence is TGTGCCAGCAGTCTCTGGACAGGGGGTACCCTCTCTGGGGCCAACGTCCTGACTTTC.